This T cell receptor (beta chain) was recovered during a study of T cells in Graves' hyperthyroidism and ophthalmopathy. The source material, RNA transcripts, was used to amplify TCR beta CDR3 regions. An initial round of RT-PCR targeting the TCR CDR3 relied on the HTBI primer set. Each CDR3 protein is one row after TCRdb ran MiXCR on the multiplex PCR reads. The sample lists more than 500,000 distinct CDR3 sequences, over 45% occurring once. The study left out patients who had uncontrolled infection, other autoimmune disease, pregnancy or lactation. Germline assignment: CDR1 MGHDK and CDR2 SYGVNS. Trimming at V came to 4 bases and at J to 5 bases, leaving 6 bases not matched to a gene. The CDR3 totals 16 residues.

The material sequenced was peripheral blood or thyroid tissue (not recorded which). The TCR was taken from an adult woman with Graves' disease, either hyperthyroidism or ophthalmopathy (not recorded which). The J gene is TRBJ1-5, the V gene TRBV25-1, with 12 bases identical to TRBD1. The CDR3 DNA reads as TGTGCCAGCAGTGGGTGGGACAGGGGGCAGGATCAGCCCCAGCATTTT. This gives the protein CASSGWDRGQDQPQHF.